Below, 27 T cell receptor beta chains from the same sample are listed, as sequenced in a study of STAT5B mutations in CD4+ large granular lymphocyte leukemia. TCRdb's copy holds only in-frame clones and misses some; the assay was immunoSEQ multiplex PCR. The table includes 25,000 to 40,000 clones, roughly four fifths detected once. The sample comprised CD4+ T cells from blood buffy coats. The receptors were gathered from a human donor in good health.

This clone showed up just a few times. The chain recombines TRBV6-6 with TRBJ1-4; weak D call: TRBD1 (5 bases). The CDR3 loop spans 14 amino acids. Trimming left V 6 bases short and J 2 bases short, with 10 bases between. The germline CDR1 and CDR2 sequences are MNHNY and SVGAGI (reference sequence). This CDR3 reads CASSRGSTNEKLFF. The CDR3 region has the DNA TGTGCCAGCAGCCGGGGGTCTACTAATGAAAAACTGTTTTTT.

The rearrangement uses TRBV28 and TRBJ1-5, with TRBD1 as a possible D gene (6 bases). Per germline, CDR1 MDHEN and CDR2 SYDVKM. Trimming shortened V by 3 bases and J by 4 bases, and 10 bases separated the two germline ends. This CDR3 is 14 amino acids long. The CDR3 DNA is TGTGCCAGCAGTTTCCTAACAGGGAATCAGCCCCAGCATTTT. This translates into CASSFLTGNQPQHF. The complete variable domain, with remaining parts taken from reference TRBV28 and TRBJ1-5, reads DVKVTQSSRYLVKRTGEKVFLECVQDMDHENMFWYRQDPGLGLRLIYFSYDVKMKEKGDIPEGYSVSREKKERFSLILESASTNQTSMYLCASSFLTGNQPQHFGDGTRLSIL.

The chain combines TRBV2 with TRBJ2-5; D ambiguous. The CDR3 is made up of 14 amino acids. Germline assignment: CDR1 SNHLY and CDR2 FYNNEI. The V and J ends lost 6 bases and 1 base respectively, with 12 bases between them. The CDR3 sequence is CASRTGPPQETQYF. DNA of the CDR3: TGTGCCAGCAGGACCGGACCCCCCCAAGAGACCCAGTACTTC.

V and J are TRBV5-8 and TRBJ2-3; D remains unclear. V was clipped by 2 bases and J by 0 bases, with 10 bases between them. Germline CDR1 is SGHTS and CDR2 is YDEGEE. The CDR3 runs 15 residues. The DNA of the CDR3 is TGTGCCAGCAGCTTTTACCTTACTAGCACAGATACGCAGTATTTT. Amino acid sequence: CASSFYLTSTDTQYF.

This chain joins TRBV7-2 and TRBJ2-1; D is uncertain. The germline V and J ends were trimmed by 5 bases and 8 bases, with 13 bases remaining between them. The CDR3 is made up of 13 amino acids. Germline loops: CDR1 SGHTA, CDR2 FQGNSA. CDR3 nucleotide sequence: TGTGCCAGCAGCCCCTTCGCCCCCGATGAGCAGTTCTTC. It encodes CASSPFAPDEQFF.

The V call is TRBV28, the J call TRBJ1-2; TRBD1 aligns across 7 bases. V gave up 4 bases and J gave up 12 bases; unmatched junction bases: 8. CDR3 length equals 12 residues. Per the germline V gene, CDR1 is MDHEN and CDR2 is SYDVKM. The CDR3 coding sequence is TGTGCCAGCAGTTCAAATCCAGGGGGTAACACCTTC. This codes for CASSSNPGGNTF.

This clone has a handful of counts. The CDR3 DNA follows: TGTGCCATCAGTGAGTCATCGCCCGATCAGCCCCAGCATTTT. It specifies CAISESSPDQPQHF. This rearrangement joins TRBV10-3 to TRBJ1-5, with no clear D. V lost 0 bases, J lost 5 bases, and 8 bases lay in between. Germline CDR1 ENHRY, CDR2 SYGVKD. The CDR3 covers 14 residues.

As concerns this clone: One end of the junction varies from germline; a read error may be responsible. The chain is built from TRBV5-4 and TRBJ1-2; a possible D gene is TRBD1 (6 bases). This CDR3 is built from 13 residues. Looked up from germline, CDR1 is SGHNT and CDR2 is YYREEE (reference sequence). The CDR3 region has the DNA TGTGCCAGCAACTTGGGGGGCGCCTATGGCTACACCTTC. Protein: CASNLGGAYGYTF.

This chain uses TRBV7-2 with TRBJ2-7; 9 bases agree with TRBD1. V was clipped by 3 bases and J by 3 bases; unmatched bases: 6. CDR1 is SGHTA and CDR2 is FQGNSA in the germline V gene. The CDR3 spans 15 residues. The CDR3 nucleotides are TGTGCCAGCAGCTTGCTTGGGACAGGGCACTACGAGCAGTACTTC. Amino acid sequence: CASSLLGTGHYEQYF.

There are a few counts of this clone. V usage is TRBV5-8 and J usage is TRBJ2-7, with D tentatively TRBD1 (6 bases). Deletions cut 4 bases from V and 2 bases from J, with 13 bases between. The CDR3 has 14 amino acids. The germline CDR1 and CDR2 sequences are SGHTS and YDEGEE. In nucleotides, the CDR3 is TGTGCCAGCAGCACGACGGGACAAACCTACGAGCAGTACTTC. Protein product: CASSTTGQTYEQYF.

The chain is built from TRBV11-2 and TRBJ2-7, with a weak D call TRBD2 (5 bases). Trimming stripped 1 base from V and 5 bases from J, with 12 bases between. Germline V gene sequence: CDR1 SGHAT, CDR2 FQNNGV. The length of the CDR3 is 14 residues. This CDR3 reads CASSLAQIGDEQYF. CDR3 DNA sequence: TGTGCCAGCAGCTTAGCCCAGATCGGGGACGAGCAGTACTTC.

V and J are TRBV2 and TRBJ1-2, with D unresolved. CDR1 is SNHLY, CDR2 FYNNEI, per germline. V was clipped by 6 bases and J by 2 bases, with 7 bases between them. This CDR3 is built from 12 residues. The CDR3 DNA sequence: TGTGCCAGCAGATTCGACAACTATGGCTACACCTTC. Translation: CASRFDNYGYTF.

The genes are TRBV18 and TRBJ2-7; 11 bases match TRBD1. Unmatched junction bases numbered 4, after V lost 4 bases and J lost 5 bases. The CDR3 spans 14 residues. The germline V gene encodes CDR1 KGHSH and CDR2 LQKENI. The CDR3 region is CASSRDRGSDEQYF. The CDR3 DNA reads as TGTGCCAGCTCACGGGACAGGGGGTCGGACGAGCAGTACTTC.

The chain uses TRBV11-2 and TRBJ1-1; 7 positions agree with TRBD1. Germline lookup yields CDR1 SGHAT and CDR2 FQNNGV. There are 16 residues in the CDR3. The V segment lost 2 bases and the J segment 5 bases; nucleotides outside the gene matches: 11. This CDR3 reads CASSLTGARVDTEAFF. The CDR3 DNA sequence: TGTGCCAGCAGCTTAACAGGGGCGAGGGTGGATACTGAAGCTTTCTTT.

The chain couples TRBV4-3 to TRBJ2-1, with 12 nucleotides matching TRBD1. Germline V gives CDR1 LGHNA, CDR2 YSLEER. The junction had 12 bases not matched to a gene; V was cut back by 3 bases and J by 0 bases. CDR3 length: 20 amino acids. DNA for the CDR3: TGCGCCAGCAGCCACTCCACGGGACAGGGGGCCCCAGGCTCCTACAATGAGCAGTTCTTC. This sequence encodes CASSHSTGQGAPGSYNEQFF.

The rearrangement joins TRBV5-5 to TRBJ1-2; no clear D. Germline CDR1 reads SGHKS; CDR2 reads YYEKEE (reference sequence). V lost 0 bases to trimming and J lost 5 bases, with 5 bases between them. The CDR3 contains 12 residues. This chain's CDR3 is CASSLEAYGYTF. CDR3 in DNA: TGTGCCAGCAGCTTGGAGGCGTATGGCTACACCTTC.

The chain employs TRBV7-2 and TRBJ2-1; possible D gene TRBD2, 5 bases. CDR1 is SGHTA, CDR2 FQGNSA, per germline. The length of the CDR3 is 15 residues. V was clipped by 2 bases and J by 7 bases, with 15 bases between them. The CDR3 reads CASSLRAITGNEQFF. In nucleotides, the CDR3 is TGTGCCAGCAGCTTAAGGGCGATAACGGGGAATGAGCAGTTCTTC.

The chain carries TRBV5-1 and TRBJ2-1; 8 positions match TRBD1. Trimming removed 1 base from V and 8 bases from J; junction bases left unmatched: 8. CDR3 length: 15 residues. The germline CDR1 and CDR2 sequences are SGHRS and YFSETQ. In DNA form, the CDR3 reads TGCGCCAGCAGCTTGCCCCGGGACAGGATCGATGAGCAGTTCTTC. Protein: CASSLPRDRIDEQFF.

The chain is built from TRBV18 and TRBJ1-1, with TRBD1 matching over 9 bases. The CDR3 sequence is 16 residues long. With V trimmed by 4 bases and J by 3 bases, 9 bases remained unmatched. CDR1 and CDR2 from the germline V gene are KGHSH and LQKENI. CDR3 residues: CASSLGTGRLDTEAFF. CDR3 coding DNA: TGTGCCAGCTCACTTGGGACAGGGCGGCTAGACACTGAAGCTTTCTTT.

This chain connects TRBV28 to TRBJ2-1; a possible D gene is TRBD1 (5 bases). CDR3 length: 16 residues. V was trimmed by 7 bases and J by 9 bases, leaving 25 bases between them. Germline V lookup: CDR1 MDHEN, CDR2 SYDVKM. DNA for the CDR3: TGTGCCAGCACTCCCGGGTGGGCAGGGTATTACGGTGAGCAGTTCTTC. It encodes CASTPGWAGYYGEQFF.

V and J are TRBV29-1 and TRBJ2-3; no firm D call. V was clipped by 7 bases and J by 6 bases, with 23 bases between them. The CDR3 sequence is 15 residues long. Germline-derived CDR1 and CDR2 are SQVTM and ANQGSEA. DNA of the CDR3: TGCAGCGACCTAAAGAGACTTAAAATGGGGGATACGCAGTATTTT. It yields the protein CSDLKRLKMGDTQYF.

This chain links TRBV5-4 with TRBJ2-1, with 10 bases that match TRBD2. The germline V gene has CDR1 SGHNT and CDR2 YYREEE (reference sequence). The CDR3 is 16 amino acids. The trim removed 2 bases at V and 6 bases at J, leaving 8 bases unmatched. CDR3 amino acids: CASSLSRTSGANEQFF. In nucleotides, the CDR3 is TGTGCCAGCAGCTTATCCCGGACTAGCGGAGCCAATGAGCAGTTCTTC.

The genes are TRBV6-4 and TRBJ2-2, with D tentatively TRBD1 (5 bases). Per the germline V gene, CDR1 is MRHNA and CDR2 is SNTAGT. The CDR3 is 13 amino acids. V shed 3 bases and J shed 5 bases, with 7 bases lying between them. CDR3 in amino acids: CASSEYRTGELFF. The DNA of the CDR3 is TGTGCCAGCAGTGAATACAGGACCGGGGAGCTGTTTTTT.

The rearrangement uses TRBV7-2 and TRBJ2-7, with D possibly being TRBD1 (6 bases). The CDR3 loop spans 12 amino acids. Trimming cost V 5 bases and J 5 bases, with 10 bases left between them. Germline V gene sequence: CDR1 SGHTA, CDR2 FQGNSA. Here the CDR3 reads CASSRNRDEQYF. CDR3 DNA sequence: TGTGCCAGCAGCCGTAACAGGGACGAGCAGTACTTC. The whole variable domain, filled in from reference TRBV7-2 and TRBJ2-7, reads GAGVSQSPSNKVTEKGKDVELRCDPISGHTALYWYRQSLGQGLEFLIYFQGNSAPDKSGLPSDRFSAERTGGSVSTLTIQRTQQEDSAVYLCASSRNRDEQYFGPGTRLTVT.

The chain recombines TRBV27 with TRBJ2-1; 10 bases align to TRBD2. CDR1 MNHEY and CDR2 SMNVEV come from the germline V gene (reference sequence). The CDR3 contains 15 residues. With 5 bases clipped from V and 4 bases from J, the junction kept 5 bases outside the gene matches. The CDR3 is CASSHIAGGYNEQFF. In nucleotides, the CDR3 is TGTGCCAGCAGTCACATAGCGGGAGGATACAATGAGCAGTTCTTC.

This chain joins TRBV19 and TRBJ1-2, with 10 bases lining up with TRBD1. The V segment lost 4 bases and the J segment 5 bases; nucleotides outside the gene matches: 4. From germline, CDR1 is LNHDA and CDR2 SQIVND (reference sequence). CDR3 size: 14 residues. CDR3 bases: TGTGCCAGTAGTACGACAGGGGGCGGGTATGGCTACACCTTC. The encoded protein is CASSTTGGGYGYTF.

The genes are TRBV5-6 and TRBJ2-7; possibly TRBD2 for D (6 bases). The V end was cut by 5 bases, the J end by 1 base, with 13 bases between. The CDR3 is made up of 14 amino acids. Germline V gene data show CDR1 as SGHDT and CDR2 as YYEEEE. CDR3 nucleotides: TGTGCCAGCAGTCCTATGGGGGGATCCTACGAGCAGTACTTC. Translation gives CASSPMGGSYEQYF.